This passage covers 26 T cell receptor beta chains from one sample sequenced in a study of technical replicates of blood from a few donors. Data came from immunoSEQ multiplex PCR; TCRdb stores just in-frame clones and leaves some out. Here the sample spans under 80,000 clones, around 97% being singletons. The specimen sequenced was T cells isolated from PBMCs. These receptors originate from a human donor in good health.

This chain joins TRBV5-1 and TRBJ2-5, with no clear D. The CDR3 is made up of 12 amino acids. Germline CDR1 and CDR2: SGHRS and YFSETQ. V was clipped by 3 bases and J by 5 bases, with 8 bases between them. The CDR3 DNA reads as TGCGCCAGCAGCTCCAACTTGGAGACCCAGTACTTC. This codes for CASSSNLETQYF.

The CDR3 nucleotides are TGTGCCTGGAGTCCCCTTAGGGAGGGGGAAGCTTTCTTT. It is translated as CAWSPLREGEAFF. The chain couples TRBV30 to TRBJ1-1; D possibly corresponds to TRBD1 (5 bases). V was clipped by 2 bases and J by 8 bases, with 15 bases between them. This CDR3 is built from 13 residues. Germline V gene sequence: CDR1 GTSNPN, CDR2 SVGIG (reference sequence).

V usage is TRBV2 and J usage is TRBJ2-7, with 7 bases matching TRBD2. Germline lookup yields CDR1 SNHLY and CDR2 FYNNEI. Unmatched junction bases numbered 5, after V lost 4 bases and J lost 2 bases. There are 14 residues in the CDR3. The CDR3 coding sequence is TGTGCCAGCAGTGGGGCAGGGAGGGCCTACGAGCAGTACTTC. Translated: CASSGAGRAYEQYF.

The V gene is TRBV20-1, the J gene TRBJ1-2; D not resolved. The CDR3 contains 11 residues. V gave up 4 bases and J gave up 4 bases, with 7 bases separating them. Germline V lookup: CDR1 DFQATT, CDR2 SNEGSKA (reference sequence). The CDR3 nucleotides are TGCAGTGCTATCTACGTCTATGGCTACACCTTC. Translating gives CSAIYVYGYTF.

The chain carries TRBV27 and TRBJ1-1; 11 bases line up with TRBD1. Germline CDR1 MNHEY, CDR2 SMNVEV (reference sequence). This CDR3 is built from 14 residues. V shed 5 bases and J 5 bases; nucleotides not matched to a gene: 4. For the CDR3, the DNA is TGTGCCAGCAGTCCAAGGGACAGGGGGACTGAAGCTTTCTTT. It is translated as CASSPRDRGTEAFF.

The V call is TRBV5-6, the J call TRBJ2-5, with D maybe TRBD2 (6 bases). Deletions cut 6 bases from V and 2 bases from J, with 17 bases between. In germline, CDR1 is SGHDT, CDR2 YYEEEE. This CDR3 region has 15 residues. CDR3 bases: TGTGCCAGCACTGGGCCGGGGGTGGTACAAGAGACCCAGTACTTC. Its translation is CASTGPGVVQETQYF. The variable domain in full, with the rest retrieved from reference TRBV5-6 and TRBJ2-5, is DAGVTQSPTHLIKTRGQQVTLRCSPKSGHDTVSWYQQALGQGPQFIFQYYEEEERQRGNFPDRFSGHQFPNYSSELNVNALLLGDSALYLCASTGPGVVQETQYFGPGTRLLVL.

The chain carries TRBV6-5 and TRBJ2-5; D possibly corresponds to TRBD2 (5 bases). CDR3 length: 16 amino acids. Trimming pared 2 bases from V and 4 bases from J, leaving 17 bases between. The germline V gene has CDR1 MNHEY and CDR2 SVGAGI. The CDR3 loop is CASSYTARVGVETQYF. The CDR3 DNA reads as TGTGCCAGCAGTTACACAGCGAGAGTCGGGGTAGAGACCCAGTACTTC.

This sequence joins TRBV2 and TRBJ1-1; the D is unclear. Germline V CDR1 and CDR2: SNHLY, FYNNEI. V lost 6 bases, J lost 0 bases, and 17 bases lay in between. This CDR3 is 16 amino acids long. In DNA, the CDR3 is TGTGCCAGCAGGGGGAGAACCGGACCTATGAACACTGAAGCTTTCTTT. Its translation: CASRGRTGPMNTEAFF.

The V and J genes are TRBV25-1 and TRBJ2-3, with D perhaps matching TRBD2 (5 bases). CDR1 MGHDK and CDR2 SYGVNS come from the germline V gene. This CDR3 spans 16 amino acids. The V and J ends lost 4 bases and 5 bases respectively, with 19 bases between them. The CDR3 DNA follows: TGTGCCAGCAGTGGGCATGAGGGCGGCAAAGGAGATACGCAGTATTTT. Its translation is CASSGHEGGKGDTQYF.

This sequence joins TRBV7-9 and TRBJ1-4; 7 nucleotides agree with TRBD1. The CDR3 has 18 residues. The germline CDR1 and CDR2 sequences are SEHNR and FQNEAQ (reference sequence). V was clipped by 8 bases and J by 7 bases; unmatched bases: 22. CDR3 nucleotide sequence: TGTGCCAGCGGACACAAGGGGGACAGTCTCCGAGGGGGTGAAAAACTGTTTTTT. Its translation: CASGHKGDSLRGGEKLFF.

V gene TRBV5-1 combines with J gene TRBJ2-1, with 7 bases identical to TRBD2. V lost 0 bases to trimming and J lost 4 bases; unmatched junction nucleotides: 7. The CDR3 runs to 16 residues. CDR1 SGHRS and CDR2 YFSETQ come from the germline V gene. The CDR3 sequence: CASSLAETSSYNEQFF. The CDR3 nucleotides are TGCGCCAGCAGCTTGGCCGAGACTAGCTCATACAATGAGCAGTTCTTC. Together with reference TRBV5-1 and TRBJ2-1, the CDR3 gives the full variable domain: KAGVTQTPRYLIKTRGQQVTLSCSPISGHRSVSWYQQTPGQGLQFLFEYFSETQRNKGNFPGRFSGRQFSNSRSEMNVSTLELGDSALYLCASSLAETSSYNEQFFGPGTRLTVL.

The V call is TRBV15, the J call TRBJ2-3; possible D gene TRBD2, 6 bases. V gave up 3 bases and J gave up 4 bases, with 11 bases separating them. The CDR3 sequence is 14 residues long. Germline CDR1 is LNHNV and CDR2 is YYDKDF (reference sequence). This CDR3 is CATSSGSIPDTQYF. In nucleotides, the CDR3 is TGTGCCACCAGCAGCGGGAGTATTCCAGATACGCAGTATTTT. The full variable domain, its missing parts supplied by reference TRBV15 and TRBJ2-3, is DAMVIQNPRYQVTQFGKPVTLSCSQTLNHNVMYWYQQKSSQAPKLLFHYYDKDFNNEADTPDNFQSRRPNTSFCFLDIRSPGLGDTAMYLCATSSGSIPDTQYFGPGTRLTVL.

The CDR3 sequence: CASSFTGTSGREKNIQYF. The DNA of the CDR3 is TGTGCCAGCAGCTTTACCGGGACTAGCGGGAGGGAAAAAAACATTCAGTACTTC. The rearrangement links TRBV5-6 to TRBJ2-4; 16 positions agree with TRBD2. The germline V gene has CDR1 SGHDT and CDR2 YYEEEE. V dropped 2 bases and J dropped 4; count of bases not matched to a gene: 6. The CDR3 runs 18 residues.

The chain links TRBV6-5 to TRBJ2-7; 8 bases fit TRBD2. The ends lost 4 bases at V and 0 bases at J; junction bases unmatched: 8. Germline loops: CDR1 MNHEY, CDR2 SVGAGI. The CDR3 has 16 amino acids. The CDR3 DNA follows: TGTGCCAGCAGTTCCGGGAGGGGCGGGATCTCCTACGAGCAGTACTTC. This sequence encodes CASSSGRGGISYEQYF.

The chain recombines TRBV27 with TRBJ1-5, with D perhaps matching TRBD1 (6 bases). In germline, CDR1 is MNHEY, CDR2 SMNVEV (reference sequence). Trimming shortened V by 2 bases and J by 8 bases, and 7 bases separated the two germline ends. This CDR3 spans 12 amino acids. The CDR3 DNA reads TGTGCCAGCAGTTTAGGGGGCGAGCCCCAGCATTTT. This sequence encodes CASSLGGEPQHF.

The chain uses TRBV21-1 and TRBJ2-5; the table's D call, TRBD1, was not checked against the DNA. TRBV21-1 represents a pseudogene. The CDR3 has 13 residues. DNA for the CDR3: TGTGCCAGCAGCAAAGGAACAAAAGAGACCCAGTACTTC. Its protein product is CASSKGTKETQYF.

This chain connects TRBV2 to TRBJ2-3; tentatively, D is TRBD2 (6 bases). The germline V gene encodes CDR1 SNHLY and CDR2 FYNNEI. This CDR3 comprises 14 residues. The V and J ends lost 5 bases and 8 bases respectively, with 17 bases between them. The CDR3 loop reads CASSLTEGGSTQYF. CDR3 DNA: TGTGCCAGCAGTTTGACGGAGGGAGGCAGTACGCAGTATTTT.

V gene TRBV5-4 combines with J gene TRBJ2-5, with D possibly TRBD1 on 6 matching bases. Trimming left V 3 bases short and J 1 base short, with 10 bases between. This CDR3 is 14 amino acids long. Germline V gives CDR1 SGHNT, CDR2 YYREEE (reference sequence). This chain's CDR3 is CASSSQGFQETQYF. In DNA, the CDR3 is TGTGCCAGCAGCTCACAGGGATTCCAAGAGACCCAGTACTTC.

This chain uses TRBV29-1 with TRBJ2-5; 9 bases are shared with TRBD2. CDR1 is SQVTM, CDR2 ANQGSEA, per germline. The CDR3 covers 15 residues. V lost 7 bases to trimming and J lost 5 bases; unmatched junction nucleotides: 14. The CDR3 DNA reads TGCAGCGCTGGAAACAGGGCCACTAGCGGGGAGACCCAGTACTTC. It specifies CSAGNRATSGETQYF.

The chain carries TRBV5-1 and TRBJ1-5; 10 bases are shared with TRBD1. With V trimmed by 3 bases and J by 2 bases, 5 bases remained unmatched. The CDR3 consists of 16 residues. Germline assignment: CDR1 SGHRS and CDR2 YFSETQ. The CDR3 protein is CASSSGTGAGNQPQHF. The CDR3 DNA sequence: TGCGCCAGCAGCTCAGGGACAGGGGCGGGCAATCAGCCCCAGCATTTT.

The chain is built from TRBV7-9 and TRBJ1-1; D possibly corresponds to TRBD1 (5 bases). The CDR3 is 14 residues long. Germline V CDR1 and CDR2: SEHNR, FQNEAQ (reference sequence). V was pared by 1 base and J by 6 bases, with 12 bases between. The CDR3 is CASSLDRQIPEAFF. CDR3 nucleotide sequence: TGTGCCAGCAGCTTAGACCGACAGATCCCTGAAGCTTTCTTT.

The CDR3 here is CASSLQGDTEAFF. CDR3 nucleotides: TGTGCCAGCAGTCTTCAGGGGGACACTGAAGCTTTCTTT. The chain recombines TRBV27 with TRBJ1-1; 7 bases are shared with TRBD1. V lost 5 bases and J lost 3; bases outside the gene matches: 3. The CDR3 has 13 amino acids. Germline V gene sequence: CDR1 MNHEY, CDR2 SMNVEV (reference sequence).

V and J are TRBV19 and TRBJ2-2, with D uncertain. The germline gives CDR1 LNHDA, CDR2 SQIVND (reference sequence). The CDR3 runs to 15 residues. The V and J ends lost 2 bases and 4 bases respectively, with 11 bases between them. CDR3 loop: CASSINTVGTGELFF. The CDR3 bases are TGTGCCAGTAGTATAAACACAGTGGGCACCGGGGAGCTGTTTTTT.

V gene TRBV25-1 combines with J gene TRBJ1-4; the D is unclear. The CDR3 covers 14 residues. Germline V gives CDR1 MGHDK, CDR2 SYGVNS. V lost 4 bases to trimming and J lost 2 bases, with 8 bases between them. This CDR3 is CASSGTGTNEKLFF. CDR3 nucleotide sequence: TGTGCCAGCAGTGGAACGGGGACTAATGAAAAACTGTTTTTT.

This chain uses TRBV19 with TRBJ1-6; D is undetermined. The ends were cut back, 7 bases at V and 0 bases at J, with 13 bases in the middle. Per the germline V gene, CDR1 is LNHDA and CDR2 is SQIVND (reference sequence). The CDR3 consists of 16 residues. Here the CDR3 reads CASTMTRSSYNSPLHF. DNA of the CDR3: TGTGCCAGTACCATGACTCGGAGCTCCTATAATTCACCCCTCCACTTT.

V and J are TRBV4-1 and TRBJ2-4; D might be TRBD1 (6 bases). The V end lost 6 bases, the J end lost 8 bases, and 14 bases lay between the germline ends. This CDR3 spans 13 amino acids. The germline V gene encodes CDR1 MGHRA and CDR2 YSYEKL. Here the CDR3 reads CASSKQGLDIQYF. DNA of the CDR3: TGCGCCAGCAGTAAACAGGGTCTCGACATTCAGTACTTC.